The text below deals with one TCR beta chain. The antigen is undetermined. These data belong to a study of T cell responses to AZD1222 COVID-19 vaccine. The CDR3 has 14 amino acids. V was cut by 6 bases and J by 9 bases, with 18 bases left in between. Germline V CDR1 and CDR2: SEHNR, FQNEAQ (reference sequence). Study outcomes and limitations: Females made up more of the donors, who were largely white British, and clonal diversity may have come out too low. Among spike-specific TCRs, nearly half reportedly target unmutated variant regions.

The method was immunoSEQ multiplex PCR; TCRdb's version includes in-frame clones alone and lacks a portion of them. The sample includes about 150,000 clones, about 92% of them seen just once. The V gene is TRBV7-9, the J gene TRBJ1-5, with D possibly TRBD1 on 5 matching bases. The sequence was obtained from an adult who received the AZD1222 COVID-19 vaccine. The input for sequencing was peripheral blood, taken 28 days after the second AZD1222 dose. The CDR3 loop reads CASSDSRWDGPQHF. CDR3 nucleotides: TGTGCCAGCAGTGACAGTCGGTGGGATGGGCCCCAGCATTTT.